This record covers a single T cell receptor (beta chain). Germline V lookup: CDR1 KGHSH, CDR2 LQKENI. With V trimmed by 0 bases and J by 0 bases, 2 bases remained unmatched. This CDR3 is 16 amino acids long. The data are from a study of blood T cell repertoires in COVID-19. Study-level information: There were acute and convalescent COVID-19 samples, and they came from the United States, Italy and Spain.

TCRdb keeps only in-frame clones here, not all; method: immunoSEQ multiplex PCR. This table holds 150,000 to 200,000 clones, about 86% found once. Sequenced: peripheral blood. The chain uses TRBV18 and TRBJ2-3; 8 bases match TRBD1. This TCR was sampled from a woman in her twenties or thirties with active or convalescent COVID-19. The CDR3 sequence is CASSPPQGASTDTQYF. For the CDR3, the DNA is TGTGCCAGCTCACCACCCCAGGGGGCGAGCACAGATACGCAGTATTTT.